This T cell receptor (beta chain) was found in a study of shared T cell receptors in the human thymus. Clones were sequenced by immunoSEQ multiplex PCR, and TCRdb holds only the in-frame ones, with some missing. The sample includes approximately 730,000 clones, approximately 85% of them seen just once. The germline V gene encodes CDR1 SGHDN and CDR2 FVKESK. The CDR3 has 15 amino acids. Deletions cut 1 base from V and 0 bases from J, with 9 bases between. The same data also went into a second study, on human thymus T cells. From that second work: The thymus was resected at corrective cardiac surgery. Gene usage (both V and J) appeared biased in thymic and blood repertoires. Thymic repertoires of unrelated individuals were reported in related research to overlap highly.

The TCR was taken from a girl in the first two years of life with a congenital heart defect. Source material: thymocytes. The gene calls are TRBV14 and TRBJ1-1; D is possibly TRBD1 (6 bases). The CDR3 loop reads CASSQVGTLNTEAFF. The CDR3 DNA is TGTGCCAGCAGCCAAGTGGGGACACTGAACACTGAAGCTTTCTTT.